The present TCR beta chain was sequenced within a study of OX40 agonist ivuxolimab in advanced cancers. Patients with a history of autoimmune disease or on systemic immunosuppression were excluded. The method was immunoSEQ multiplex PCR; TCRdb's version includes in-frame clones alone and lacks a portion of them. The sample includes around 70,000 clones, over 75% of them seen just once. The CDR3 length is 14 residues. CDR1 SNHLY and CDR2 FYNNEI come from the germline V gene. Deletions cut 3 bases from V and 2 bases from J, with 8 bases between. J is TRBJ2-4 and V is TRBV2; a weak D match, TRBD1 (6 bases). The clonotype was recovered from an adult with an advanced solid tumor such as melanoma, head and neck, liver or kidney cancer. This material consisted of CD4+ or CD8+ T cells sorted from blood, taken in a trial of the OX40 agonist ivuxolimab. The CDR3 sequence: CASSDQGPKNIQYF. Written as DNA, the CDR3 is TGTGCCAGCAGTGATCAGGGGCCCAAAAACATTCAGTACTTC. Variable domain in full (rest from reference TRBV2 and TRBJ2-4): EPEVTQTPSHQVTQMGQEVILRCVPISNHLYFYWYRQILGQKVEFLVSFYNNEISEKSEIFDDQFSVERPDGSNFTLKIRSTKLEDSAMYFCASSDQGPKNIQYFGAGTRLSVL.